Below, one T cell receptor beta chain is given with its context. There are 13 residues in the CDR3. Per germline, CDR1 LNHDA and CDR2 SQIVND (reference sequence). V lost 7 bases, J lost 0 bases, and 9 bases lay in between. These data come from a study of T cell repertoires in cytomegalovirus infection. TCRdb analysed the reads with MiXCR anew, one entry per CDR3 protein. The profile shows a few hundred thousand distinct CDR3 sequences, 22% of them singletons. Sequencing was done on a sample of CD8+ T cells from PBMCs. The rearrangement uses TRBV19 and TRBJ1-1, with D hard to call. This receptor was obtained from a human donor in good health (CMV status not recorded). Some clones in this sample may be carry-over from other donors' samples. CDR3 DNA: TGTGCCAGTAACCCCGGATTGAACACTGAAGCTTTCTTT. Translated, it gives CASNPGLNTEAFF.